This TCR beta chain was obtained from a study of shared clonotypes between healthy human individuals. Terminally differentiated effector memory CD45RA+ cells were excluded from the naive CD8 cells, which were CD45RO-negative and positively selected for CCR7. This CDR3 region has 16 residues. The V gene's germline CDR1 is SGHDT and CDR2 YYEEEE. The V and J ends lost 0 bases and 2 bases respectively, with 15 bases between them. The assay was immunoSEQ multiplex PCR, and TCRdb's table has in-frame clones only and misses some. In the table there are about 2 million clones, roughly 95% of which are singletons.

The rearrangement joins TRBV5-6 to TRBJ2-7; D gene ambiguous. Sequenced: naive CD8+ T cells sorted from blood. The clonotype comes from a man between 18 and 35 years old in good health. CDR3 nucleotides: TGTGCCAGCAGCTTGGACCGGCCGAAGGAGACCTACGAGCAGTACTTC. This codes for CASSLDRPKETYEQYF. The entire variable domain, with the rest obtained from reference TRBV5-6 and TRBJ2-7, is as follows: DAGVTQSPTHLIKTRGQQVTLRCSPKSGHDTVSWYQQALGQGPQFIFQYYEEEERQRGNFPDRFSGHQFPNYSSELNVNALLLGDSALYLCASSLDRPKETYEQYFGPGTRLTVT.